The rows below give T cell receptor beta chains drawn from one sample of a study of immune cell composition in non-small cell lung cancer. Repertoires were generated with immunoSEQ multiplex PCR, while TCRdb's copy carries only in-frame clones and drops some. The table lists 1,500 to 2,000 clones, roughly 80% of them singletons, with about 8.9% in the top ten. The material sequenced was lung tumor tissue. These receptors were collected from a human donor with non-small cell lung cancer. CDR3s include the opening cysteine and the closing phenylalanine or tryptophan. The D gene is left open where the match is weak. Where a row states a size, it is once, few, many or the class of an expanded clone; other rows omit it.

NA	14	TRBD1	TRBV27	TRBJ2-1	CASRTGGAYNEQFF	TGTGCCAGCAGGACAGGGGGCGCTTACAATGAGCAGTTCTTC
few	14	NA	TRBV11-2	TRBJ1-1	CASSLVVGAPEAFF	TGTGCCAGCAGCTTAGTGGTAGGGGCTCCTGAAGCTTTCTTT
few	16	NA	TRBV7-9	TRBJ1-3	CASSLAQGSSGNTIYF	TGTGCCAGCAGCTTAGCGCAGGGGAGCTCTGGAAACACCATATATTTT
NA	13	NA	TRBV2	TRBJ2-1	CASSARMNNEQFF	TGTGCCAGCAGTGCTAGGATGAACAATGAGCAGTTCTTC
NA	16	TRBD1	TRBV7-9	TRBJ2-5	CASSFARTGGGETQYF	TGTGCCAGCAGCTTTGCCCGAACAGGGGGCGGCGAGACCCAGTACTTC
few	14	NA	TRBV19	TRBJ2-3	CASRQPAATDTQYF	TGTGCCAGTAGGCAGCCAGCGGCCACAGATACGCAGTATTTT
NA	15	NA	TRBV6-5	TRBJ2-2	CASQNVAGATGELFF	TGTGCCAGCCAAAATGTTGCGGGGGCGACCGGGGAGCTGTTTTTT
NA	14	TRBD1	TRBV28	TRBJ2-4	CASSLGQDLGIQYF	TGTGCCAGCAGTTTAGGACAGGACCTGGGCATTCAGTACTTC
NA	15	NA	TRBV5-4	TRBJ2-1	CASSPGQLFYNEQFF	TGTGCCAGCAGCCCGGGACAACTCTTCTACAATGAGCAGTTCTTC
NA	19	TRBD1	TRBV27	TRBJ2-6	CASSKTELGGPPGANVLTF	TGTGCCAGCAGCAAAACAGAGCTAGGGGGCCCGCCTGGGGCCAACGTCCTGACTTTC
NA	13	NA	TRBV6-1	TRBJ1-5	CASRQVNNQPQHF	TGTGCCAGCAGACAGGTGAACAATCAGCCCCAGCATTTT
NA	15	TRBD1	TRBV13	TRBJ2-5	CASSLSRGNVETQYF	TGTGCCAGCAGCTTGAGCAGGGGGAATGTAGAGACCCAGTACTTC
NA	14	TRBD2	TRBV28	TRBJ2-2	CASLTGGNTGELFF	TGTGCCAGCCTAACGGGGGGGAACACCGGGGAGCTGTTTTTT
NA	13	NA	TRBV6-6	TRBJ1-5	CASSLQGKQPQHF	TGTGCCAGCAGTTTGCAGGGGAAACAGCCCCAGCATTTT
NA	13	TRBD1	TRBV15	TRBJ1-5	CATSTGVGQPQHF	TGTGCCACAAGCACAGGGGTCGGTCAGCCCCAGCATTTT
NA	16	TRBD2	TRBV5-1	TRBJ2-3	CASSLTLAGVTDTQYF	TGCGCCAGCAGCTTGACACTAGCGGGGGTCACAGATACGCAGTATTTT
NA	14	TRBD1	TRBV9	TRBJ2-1	CASSNQGVNNEQFF	TGTGCCAGCAGCAACCAGGGGGTCAACAATGAGCAGTTCTTC
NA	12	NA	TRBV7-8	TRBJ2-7	CASSLAGAEQYF	TGTGCCAGCAGCTTAGCTGGGGCCGAGCAGTACTTC
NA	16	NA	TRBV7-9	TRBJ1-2	CASSLGRGRGSDGYTF	TGTGCCAGCAGCCTAGGGCGCGGGAGGGGTTCGGATGGCTACACCTTC
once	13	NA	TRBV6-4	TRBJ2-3	CASSGEAEDTQYF	TGTGCCAGCAGTGGGGAGGCTGAGGATACGCAGTATTTT
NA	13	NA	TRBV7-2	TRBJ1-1	CASSPYRNTEAFF	TGTGCCAGCAGCCCATACAGGAACACTGAAGCTTTCTTT
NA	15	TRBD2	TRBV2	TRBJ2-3	CASSVLAGGTDTQYF	TGTGCCAGCAGTGTTCTAGCGGGAGGCACAGATACGCAGTATTTT
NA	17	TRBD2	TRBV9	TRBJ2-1	CASSVGVGSGSYNEQFF	TGTGCCAGCAGCGTAGGCGTTGGTAGCGGGTCTTACAATGAGCAGTTCTTC
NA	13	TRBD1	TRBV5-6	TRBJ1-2	CASSLVRGNGYTF	TGTGCCAGCAGCTTGGTCAGGGGGAATGGCTACACCTTC
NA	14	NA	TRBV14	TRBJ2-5	CASSQDLGRETQYF	TGTGCCAGCAGCCAAGATTTGGGGCGGGAGACCCAGTACTTC
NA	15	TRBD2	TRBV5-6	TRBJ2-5	CASSLGGRAAETQYF	TGTGCCAGCAGCTTGGGCGGGAGGGCCGCCGAGACCCAGTACTTC
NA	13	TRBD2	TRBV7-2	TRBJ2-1	CASSSGGYNEQFF	TGTGCCAGCAGCTCCGGGGGGTACAATGAGCAGTTCTTC
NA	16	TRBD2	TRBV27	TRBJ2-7	CASSLYGGGVGYEQYF	TGTGCCAGCAGTTTATACGGGGGGGGCGTGGGTTACGAGCAGTACTTC
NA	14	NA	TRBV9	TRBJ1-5	CASSVDGANQPQHF	TGTGCCAGCAGCGTAGATGGGGCTAATCAGCCCCAGCATTTT